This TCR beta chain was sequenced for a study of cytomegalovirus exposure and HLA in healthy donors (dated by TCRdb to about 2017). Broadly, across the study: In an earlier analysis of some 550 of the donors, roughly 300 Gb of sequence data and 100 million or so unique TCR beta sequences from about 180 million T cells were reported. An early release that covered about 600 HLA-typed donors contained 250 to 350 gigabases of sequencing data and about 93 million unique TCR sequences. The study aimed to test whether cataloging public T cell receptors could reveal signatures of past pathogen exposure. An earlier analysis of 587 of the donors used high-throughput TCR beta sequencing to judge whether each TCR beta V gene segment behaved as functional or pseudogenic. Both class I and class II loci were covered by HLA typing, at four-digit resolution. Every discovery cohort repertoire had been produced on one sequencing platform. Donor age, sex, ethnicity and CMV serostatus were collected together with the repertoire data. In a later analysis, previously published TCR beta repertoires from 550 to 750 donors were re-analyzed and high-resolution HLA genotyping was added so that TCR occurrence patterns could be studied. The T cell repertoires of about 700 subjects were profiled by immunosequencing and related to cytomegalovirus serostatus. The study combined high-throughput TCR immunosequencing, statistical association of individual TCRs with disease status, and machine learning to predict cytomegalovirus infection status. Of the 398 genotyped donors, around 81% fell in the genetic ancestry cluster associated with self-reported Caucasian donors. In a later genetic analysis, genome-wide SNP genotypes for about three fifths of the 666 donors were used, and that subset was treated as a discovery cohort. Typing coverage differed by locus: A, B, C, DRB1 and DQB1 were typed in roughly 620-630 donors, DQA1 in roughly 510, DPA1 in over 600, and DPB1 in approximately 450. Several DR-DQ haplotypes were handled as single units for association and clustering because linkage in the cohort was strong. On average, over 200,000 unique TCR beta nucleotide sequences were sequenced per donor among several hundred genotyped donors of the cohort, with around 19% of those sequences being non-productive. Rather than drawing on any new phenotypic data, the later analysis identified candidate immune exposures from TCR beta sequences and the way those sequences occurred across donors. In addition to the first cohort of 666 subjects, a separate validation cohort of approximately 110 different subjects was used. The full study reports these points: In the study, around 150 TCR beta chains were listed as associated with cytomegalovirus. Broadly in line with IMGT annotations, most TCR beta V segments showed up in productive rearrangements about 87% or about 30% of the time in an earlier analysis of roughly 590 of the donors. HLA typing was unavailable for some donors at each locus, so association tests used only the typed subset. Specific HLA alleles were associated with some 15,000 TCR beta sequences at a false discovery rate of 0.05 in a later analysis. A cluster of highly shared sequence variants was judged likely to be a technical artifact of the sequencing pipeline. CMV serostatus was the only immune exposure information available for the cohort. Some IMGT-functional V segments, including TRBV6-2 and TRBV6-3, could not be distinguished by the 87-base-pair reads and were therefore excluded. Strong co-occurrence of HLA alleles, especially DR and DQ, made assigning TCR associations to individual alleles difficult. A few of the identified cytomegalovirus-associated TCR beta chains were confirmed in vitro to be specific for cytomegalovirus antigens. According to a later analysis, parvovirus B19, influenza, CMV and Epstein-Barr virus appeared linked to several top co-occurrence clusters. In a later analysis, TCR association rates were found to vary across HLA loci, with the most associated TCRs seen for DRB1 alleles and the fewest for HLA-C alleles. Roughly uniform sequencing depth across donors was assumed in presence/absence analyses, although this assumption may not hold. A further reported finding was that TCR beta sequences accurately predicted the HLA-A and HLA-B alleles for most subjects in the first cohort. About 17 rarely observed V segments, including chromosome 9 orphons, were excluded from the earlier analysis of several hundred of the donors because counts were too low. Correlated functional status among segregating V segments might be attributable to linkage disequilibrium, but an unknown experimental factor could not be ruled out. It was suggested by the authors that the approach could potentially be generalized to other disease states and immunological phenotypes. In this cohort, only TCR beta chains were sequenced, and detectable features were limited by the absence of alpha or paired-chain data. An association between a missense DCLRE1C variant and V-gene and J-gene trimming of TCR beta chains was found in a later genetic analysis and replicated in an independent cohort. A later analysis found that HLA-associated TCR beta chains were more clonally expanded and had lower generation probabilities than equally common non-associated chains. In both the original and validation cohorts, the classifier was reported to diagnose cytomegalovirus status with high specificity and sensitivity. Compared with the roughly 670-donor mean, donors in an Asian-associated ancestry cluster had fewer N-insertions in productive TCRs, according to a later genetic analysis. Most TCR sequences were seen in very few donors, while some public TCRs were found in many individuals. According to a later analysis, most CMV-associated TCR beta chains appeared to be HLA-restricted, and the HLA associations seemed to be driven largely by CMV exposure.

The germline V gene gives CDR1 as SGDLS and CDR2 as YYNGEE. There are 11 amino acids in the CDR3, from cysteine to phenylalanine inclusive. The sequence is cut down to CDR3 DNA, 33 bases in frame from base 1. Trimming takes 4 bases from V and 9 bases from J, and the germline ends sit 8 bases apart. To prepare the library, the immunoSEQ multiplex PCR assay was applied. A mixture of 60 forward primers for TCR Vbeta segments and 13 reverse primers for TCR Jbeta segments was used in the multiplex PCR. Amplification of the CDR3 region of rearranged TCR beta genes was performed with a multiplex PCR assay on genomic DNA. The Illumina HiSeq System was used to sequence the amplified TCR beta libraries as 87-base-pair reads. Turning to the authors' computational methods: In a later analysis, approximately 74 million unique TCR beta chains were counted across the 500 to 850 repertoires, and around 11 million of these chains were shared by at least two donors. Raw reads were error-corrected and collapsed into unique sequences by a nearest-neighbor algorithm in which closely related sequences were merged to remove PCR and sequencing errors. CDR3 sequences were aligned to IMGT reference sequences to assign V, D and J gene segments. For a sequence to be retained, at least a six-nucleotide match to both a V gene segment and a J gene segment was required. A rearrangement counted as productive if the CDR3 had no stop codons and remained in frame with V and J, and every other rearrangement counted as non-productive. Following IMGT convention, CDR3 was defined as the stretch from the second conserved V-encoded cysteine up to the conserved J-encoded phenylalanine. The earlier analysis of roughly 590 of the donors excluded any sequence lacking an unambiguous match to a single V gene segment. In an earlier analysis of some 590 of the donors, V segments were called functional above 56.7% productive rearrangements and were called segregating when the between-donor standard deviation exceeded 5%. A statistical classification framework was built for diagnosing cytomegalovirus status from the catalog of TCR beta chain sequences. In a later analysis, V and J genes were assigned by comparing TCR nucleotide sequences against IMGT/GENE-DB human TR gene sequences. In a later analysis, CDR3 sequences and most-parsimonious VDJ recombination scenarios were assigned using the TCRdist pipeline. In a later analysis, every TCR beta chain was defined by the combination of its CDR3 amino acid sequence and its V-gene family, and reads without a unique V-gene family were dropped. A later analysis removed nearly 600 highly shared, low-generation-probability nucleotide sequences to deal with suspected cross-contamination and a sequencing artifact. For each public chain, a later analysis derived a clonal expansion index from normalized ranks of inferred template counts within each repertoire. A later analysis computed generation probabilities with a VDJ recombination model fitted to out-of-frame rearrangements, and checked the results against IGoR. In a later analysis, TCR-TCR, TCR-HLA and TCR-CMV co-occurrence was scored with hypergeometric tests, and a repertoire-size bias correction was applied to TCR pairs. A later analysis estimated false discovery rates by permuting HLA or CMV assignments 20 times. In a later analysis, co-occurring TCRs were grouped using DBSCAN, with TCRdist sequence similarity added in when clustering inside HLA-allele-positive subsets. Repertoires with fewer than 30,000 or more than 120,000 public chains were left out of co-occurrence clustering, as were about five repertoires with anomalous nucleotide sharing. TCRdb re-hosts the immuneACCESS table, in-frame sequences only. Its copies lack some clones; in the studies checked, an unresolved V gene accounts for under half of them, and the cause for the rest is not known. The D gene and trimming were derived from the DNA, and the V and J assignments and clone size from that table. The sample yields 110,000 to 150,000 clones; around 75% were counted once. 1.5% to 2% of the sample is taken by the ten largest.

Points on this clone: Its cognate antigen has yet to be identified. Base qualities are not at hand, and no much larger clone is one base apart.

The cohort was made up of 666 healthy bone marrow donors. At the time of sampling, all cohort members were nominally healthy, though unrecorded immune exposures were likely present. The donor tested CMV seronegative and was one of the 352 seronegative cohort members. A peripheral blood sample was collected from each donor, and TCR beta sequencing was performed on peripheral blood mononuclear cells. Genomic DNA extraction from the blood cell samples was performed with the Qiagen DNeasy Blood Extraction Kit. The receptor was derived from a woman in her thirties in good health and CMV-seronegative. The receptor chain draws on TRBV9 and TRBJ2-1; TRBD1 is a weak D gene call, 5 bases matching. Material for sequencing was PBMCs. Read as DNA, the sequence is TGTGCCAGCAGCCTTGACAGTGAGCAGTTCTTC. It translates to CASSLDSEQFF.